The 23 T cell receptor beta chains below were found in one sample sequenced in a study of Graves' ophthalmopathy and Graves' hyperthyroidism. As the template, RNA transcripts were used to amplify TCR beta CDR3 regions. RT-PCR with HTBI primers came first, then second-round multiplex PCR. TCRdb called the multiplex PCR reads again in MiXCR, with one record for every CDR3 protein. The sample includes roughly 350,000 distinct CDR3 sequences, roughly a sixth seen only once; the top ten take approximately 2.4%. The sample was peripheral blood. These TCRs come from an adult woman with stable Graves' hyperthyroidism.

In this sample, this clonotype turned up a few times. The chain carries TRBV6-1 and TRBJ2-2; D is unresolved. The ends were cut back, 7 bases at V and 8 bases at J, with 14 bases in the middle. This CDR3 comprises 13 residues. Germline V gene sequence: CDR1 MNHNS, CDR2 SASEGT. This CDR3 reads CASIRPQWGELFF. In DNA, the CDR3 is TGTGCCAGCATTCGGCCACAGTGGGGGGAGCTGTTTTTT.

This chain uses TRBV5-1 with TRBJ2-1; 8 bases fit TRBD1. The CDR3 spans 16 residues. Germline V gene sequence: CDR1 SGHRS, CDR2 YFSETQ. Losses at the gene ends were 4 bases for V and 4 bases for J; bases not matched to a gene: 10. CDR3 sequence: CASSVRDRSPYNEQFF. CDR3 bases: TGCGCCAGCAGCGTGAGGGACAGGTCACCGTACAATGAGCAGTTCTTC.

This clonotype was seen repeatedly, ten times or more. This chain links TRBV20-1 with TRBJ2-5, with D possibly being TRBD2 (6 bases). With 6 bases removed from V and 6 bases from J, the gap between germline ends came to 26 bases. Germline values: CDR1 DFQATT, CDR2 SNEGSKA (reference sequence). The CDR3 loop spans 16 amino acids. CDR3 coding DNA: TGCAGTGCAACGGGGCTGTTAGGGCCAGGAGGGAAGACCCAGTACTTC. Translation gives CSATGLLGPGGKTQYF.

This clonotype has a count of ten or more. The V gene is TRBV7-9, the J gene TRBJ1-3; the D gene is possibly TRBD1 (5 bases). The germline V gene has CDR1 SEHNR and CDR2 FQNEAQ (reference sequence). V lost 11 bases and J lost 0, with 17 bases in between. The CDR3 is 15 residues long. The CDR3, as DNA: TGTGCCTCCAGGCCCCGCAGGGACTCTGGAAACACCATATATTTT. This encodes CASRPRRDSGNTIYF. The whole variable domain, remainder taken from reference TRBV7-9 and TRBJ1-3, is DTGVSQNPRHKITKRGQNVTFRCDPISEHNRLYWYRQTLGQGPEFLTYFQNEAQLEKSRLLSDRFSAERPKGSFSTLEIQRTEQGDSAMYLCASRPRRDSGNTIYFGEGSWLTVV.

This chain links TRBV18 with TRBJ1-1; 7 nucleotides line up with TRBD1. Trimming cost V 6 bases and J 1 base; bases outside gene matches: 5. The CDR3 totals 14 residues. CDR1 is KGHSH and CDR2 is LQKENI in the germline V gene. In DNA form, the CDR3 reads TGTGCCAGCTCCACACAGGGGAGGAACACTGAAGCTTTCTTT. Encoded protein: CASSTQGRNTEAFF.

The chain recombines TRBV5-1 with TRBJ2-2; TRBD1 agrees at 7 bases. The germline gives CDR1 SGHRS, CDR2 YFSETQ. CDR3 size: 16 residues. The trim removed 4 bases at V and 4 bases at J, leaving 10 bases unmatched. CDR3 amino acids: CASSGHGQGVTGELFF. CDR3 coding DNA: TGCGCCAGCAGCGGACATGGGCAGGGGGTCACCGGGGAGCTGTTTTTT. Looking up the rest from reference TRBV5-1 and TRBJ2-2 gives the full variable domain: KAGVTQTPRYLIKTRGQQVTLSCSPISGHRSVSWYQQTPGQGLQFLFEYFSETQRNKGNFPGRFSGRQFSNSRSEMNVSTLELGDSALYLCASSGHGQGVTGELFFGEGSRLTVL.

The sample holds many counts of this clonotype. The V and J genes are TRBV7-2 and TRBJ2-7; TRBD1 is a possible D gene (6 bases). Trimming cost V 0 bases and J 4 bases, with 16 bases left between them. The CDR3 sequence is 16 residues long. The germline gives CDR1 SGHTA, CDR2 FQGNSA. CDR3 region: CASSLATGFTTYEQYF. DNA of the CDR3: TGTGCCAGCAGCTTAGCCACAGGGTTCACTACGTACGAGCAGTACTTC.

The chain carries TRBV11-2 and TRBJ2-5; the match to TRBD2 covers 13 bases. The J segment lost 6 bases and the V segment lost 0 bases, leaving 13 bases of the junction unmatched. CDR1 is SGHAT and CDR2 is FQNNGV in the germline V gene. The CDR3 has 19 amino acids. CDR3 protein: CASSLDSWGTSGVSQTQYF. The CDR3 nucleotides are TGTGCCAGCAGCTTAGACAGTTGGGGGACTAGCGGGGTTTCGCAGACCCAGTACTTC.

This clonotype was seen a handful of times. The junction does not match germline at one end; this may be a read error. The chain is built from TRBV11-3 and TRBJ2-2, with D tentatively TRBD2 (5 bases). Germline V gene lookup returns CDR1 SGHNT and CDR2 YENEEA. The length of the CDR3 is 11 residues. The CDR3 nucleotides read TGTGCCAGCAGCGACTCCGGGGAGCTGCTTTTT. Its protein is CASSDSGELLF.

V is TRBV6-2 or TRBV6-3 and J is TRBJ2-2; 9 bases fit TRBD1. This CDR3 contains 15 residues. Germline trimming cut 5 bases from V and 6 bases from J; bases unmatched to any gene: 7. Per germline, CDR1 MNHEY and CDR2 SVGEGT. The CDR3 sequence is CASSPPGQGPGELFF. DNA for the CDR3: TGTGCCAGCAGTCCGCCGGGACAGGGACCCGGGGAGCTGTTTTTT.

The rearrangement joins TRBV6-1 to TRBJ2-7, with no clear D. Trimming took 6 bases from V and 2 from J, leaving 14 bases between them. Germline assignment: CDR1 MNHNS and CDR2 SASEGT. The CDR3 consists of 14 residues. This chain's CDR3 is CASRPTTVPYEQYF. CDR3 in DNA: TGTGCCAGCAGGCCGACAACAGTTCCCTACGAGCAGTACTTC.

The table lists this clonotype with many counts. The chain employs TRBV10-3 and TRBJ2-5, with D possibly TRBD2 on 5 matching bases. Trimming pared 10 bases from V and 1 base from J, leaving 13 bases between. The CDR3 runs to 13 residues. Germline V gene lookup returns CDR1 ENHRY and CDR2 SYGVKD. The chain's CDR3 is CATLPGVQETQYF. CDR3 sequence (DNA): TGTGCCACCCTCCCCGGGGTCCAAGAGACCCAGTACTTC.

This clonotype came up many times. At one end, the junction sequence differs from germline, possibly due to a read error. V is TRBV7-9 and J is TRBJ2-5, with D perhaps assigned TRBD1 or TRBD2 (5 bases each). The CDR3 totals 12 residues. Per germline, CDR1 SEHNR and CDR2 FQNEAQ (reference sequence). The CDR3 coding sequence is TGTGCCAGCAGCTTACCCCTGGGACCCTTTGACTTC. Protein sequence: CASSLPLGPFDF.

This clonotype showed up many times. The J gene is TRBJ2-7, the V gene TRBV28; TRBD2 matches at 13 bases. The germline CDR1 and CDR2 sequences are MDHEN and SYDVKM. J was trimmed by 3 bases and V by 7 bases; bases with no gene match: 6. This CDR3 spans 15 amino acids. The DNA for the CDR3 is TGTGCCAGCACCACCGGGACTAGCGGGAACTACGAGCAGTACTTC. Protein sequence: CASTTGTSGNYEQYF.

DNA of the CDR3: TGTGCCAGCAGTGAACCCGTCCTGAGAAAGAACACTGAAGCTTTCTTT. This gives the protein CASSEPVLRKNTEAFF. J is TRBJ1-1 and V is TRBV6-1; D is undetermined. The CDR3 is 16 residues long. Trimming left V 2 bases short and J 1 base short, with 14 bases between. The V gene's germline CDR1 is MNHNS and CDR2 SASEGT.

Note on this clonotype: Given a much more abundant clone one base away, this may be a read error. The V and J genes are TRBV10-3 and TRBJ2-2; the D gene is possibly TRBD2 (5 bases). Germline assignment: CDR1 ENHRY and CDR2 SYGVKD. The CDR3 has 11 residues. The CDR3 DNA follows: TGTGCCATCAGGGCCAACGGGGAGCTGTGTTTT. Translating gives CAIRANGELCF.

This clonotype has a handful of counts. The chain carries TRBV4-1 and TRBJ2-6; the D gene is possibly TRBD1 (5 bases). The CDR3 covers 19 residues. The V gene's germline CDR1 is MGHRA and CDR2 YSYEKL. V was clipped by 4 bases and J by 0 bases, with 19 bases between them. CDR3 sequence reads: CASSPYLGLLASGANVLTF. CDR3 bases: TGCGCCAGCAGCCCATACTTGGGGCTCCTGGCCTCTGGGGCCAACGTCCTGACTTTC.

This clonotype was seen many times. J is TRBJ2-7 and V is TRBV4-3, with 7 bases identical to TRBD2. This CDR3 is 17 amino acids long. Germline trimming cut 1 base from V and 6 bases from J; bases unmatched to any gene: 15. Germline V gene lookup returns CDR1 LGHNA and CDR2 YSLEER. CDR3 loop: CASSQAWPSGALREQYF. The CDR3 coding sequence is TGCGCCAGCAGCCAAGCCTGGCCTAGCGGTGCCCTCCGCGAGCAGTACTTC.

Only one count was recorded for this clonotype. Being one base from a much bigger clone, this may be a read error. The chain employs TRBV7-2 and TRBJ1-1, with D possibly TRBD1 on 6 matching bases. The CDR3 spans 13 residues. CDR1 SGHTA and CDR2 FQGNSA come from the germline V gene. The CDR3 coding sequence is TGTGTCAGCAGCTTACAGGGTCCTAATGAAGCTTTCTTT. Its protein is CVSSLQGPNEAFF.

This clonotype was seen many times. The chain couples TRBV18 to TRBJ2-7, with 9 nucleotides matching TRBD2. The V and J ends lost 0 bases and 5 bases, in that order; junction bases with no gene match: 8. The CDR3 runs 16 residues. CDR1 and CDR2 (germline): KGHSH, LQKENI. CDR3 nucleotide sequence: TGTGCCAGCTCACCACCCGAGCGGACTAGCGTTGACGAGCAGTACTTC. Its translation: CASSPPERTSVDEQYF.

This clonotype showed up many times. This chain joins TRBV12-3 or TRBV12-4 and TRBJ1-2; 8 nucleotides align to TRBD1. After removal of 7 bases from V and 1 base from J, the junction contained 11 bases not matched to a gene. This CDR3 is built from 16 residues. The CDR3 region has the DNA TGTGCCAGCAATCTTTGGACAGGGAAGCTTAACTATGGCTACACCTTC. Its protein is CASNLWTGKLNYGYTF.

This clonotype came up many times. J is TRBJ1-5 and V is TRBV5-1; no firm D call. V lost 0 bases, J lost 0 bases, and 7 bases lay in between. Germline CDR1 and CDR2: SGHRS and YFSETQ. This CDR3 region has 15 residues. CDR3 DNA sequence: TGCGCCAGCAGCTTGGATGGTTATAGCAATCAGCCCCAGCATTTT. This translates into CASSLDGYSNQPQHF.

This clonotype has just a few counts. The CDR3 sequence is CASRQGDEQFF. The CDR3 coding sequence is TGTGCCAGCAGACAGGGAGATGAGCAGTTCTTC. This rearrangement joins TRBV2 to TRBJ2-1; a possible D gene is TRBD1 (6 bases). V was shortened by 6 bases and J by 8 bases, with 8 bases between the two germline ends. The CDR3 covers 11 residues. The germline V gene has CDR1 SNHLY and CDR2 FYNNEI.